Below, 5 T cell receptor beta chains from the same sample are listed, as sequenced in a study of T cells in Graves' hyperthyroidism and ophthalmopathy. Amplification of TCR beta CDR3 regions used RNA as the template. When the TCR CDR3 underwent first-round RT-PCR, the HTBI primer set was used. TCRdb analysed the multiplex PCR reads with MiXCR anew, one entry per CDR3 protein. The sample lists around 190,000 distinct CDR3 sequences; about a sixth were seen once. The sequenced sample was blood. The receptors were gathered from a woman aged 45-60 years with Graves' hyperthyroidism.

This clonotype was found many times. The chain employs TRBV27 and TRBJ2-5; D is uncertain. V was trimmed by 8 bases and J by 2 bases, leaving 15 bases between them. From germline, CDR1 is MNHEY and CDR2 SMNVEV (reference sequence). CDR3 length: 14 amino acids. The CDR3 sequence is CASGVGILQETQYF. The CDR3 DNA sequence: TGTGCCAGCGGGGTGGGGATACTTCAAGAGACCCAGTACTTC.

This clonotype was picked up many times. The rearrangement links TRBV7-6 to TRBJ2-1; no clear D. Looked up from germline, CDR1 is SGHVS and CDR2 is FNYEAQ. The CDR3 has 15 residues. With 5 bases removed from V and 5 bases from J, the gap between germline ends came to 16 bases. CDR3 DNA sequence: TGTGCCAGCAGCGGGCAAGGGATCGGTCACAATGAGCAGTTCTTC. Encoded protein: CASSGQGIGHNEQFF. Using reference TRBV7-6 and TRBJ2-1 for the parts outside the CDR3, the full variable domain is GAGVSQSPRYKVTKRGQDVALRCDPISGHVSLYWYRQALGQGPEFLTYFNYEAQQDKSGLPNDRFSAERPEGSISTLTIQRTEQRDSAMYRCASSGQGIGHNEQFFGPGTRLTVL.

This clonotype was observed many times. The rearrangement links TRBV12-3 or TRBV12-4 to TRBJ1-1; tentatively, D is TRBD1 (6 bases). This CDR3 has 16 residues. Trimming shortened V by 6 bases and J by 0 bases, and 17 bases separated the two germline ends. In DNA form, the CDR3 reads TGTGCCAGCAGCCAGGACAGCCTGATCATGAACACTGAAGCTTTCTTT. This gives the protein CASSQDSLIMNTEAFF.

This clonotype was observed at least ten times. The CDR3 sequence is CSARDSRGYEQYF. In DNA, the CDR3 is TGCAGTGCTAGAGATTCTAGAGGGTACGAGCAGTACTTC. J is TRBJ2-7 and V is TRBV20-1, with D perhaps matching TRBD2 (5 bases). The CDR3 totals 13 residues. CDR1 and CDR2 from the germline V gene are DFQATT and SNEGSKA (reference sequence). The V end lost 0 bases, the J end lost 4 bases, and 10 bases lay between the germline ends.

This clonotype has more than one count but fewer than ten. A much larger clone is a single base away; this may be a read error. CDR3 loop: CASSWTSGRAAYNEQFF. The CDR3, as DNA: TGTGCCAGCAGCTGGACTAGCGGGAGGGCCGCCTACAATGAGCAGTTCTTC. The V gene is TRBV11-2, the J gene TRBJ2-1; TRBD2 aligns across 15 bases. CDR1 SGHAT and CDR2 FQNNGV come from the germline V gene. The CDR3 length is 17 residues. The ends lost 4 bases at V and 2 bases at J; junction bases unmatched: 3.